These T cell receptor beta chains were read from a single sample in a study of cytomegalovirus exposure and HLA in healthy donors. Profiled with immunoSEQ multiplex PCR; TCRdb holds only in-frame clones, not every one. The data show fewer than 250,000 clones, around 76% seen once. The material sequenced was PBMCs. The receptor set was obtained from a man in his forties in good health and CMV-seropositive. The CDR3 runs from the conserved cysteine through the conserved F or W.

j_call v_call cdr3_length cdr3_aa
TRBJ2-7 TRBV6-5 15 CASSKLTTTHYEQYF
TRBJ2-5 TRBV14 16 CASSQGRTSGIETQYF
TRBJ1-4 TRBV30 16 CAWSVLFGTVAEKLFF
TRBJ2-3 TRBV9 15 CASSIYRGLTDTQYF
TRBJ1-5 TRBV10-2 14 CASRPGTSNQPQHF
TRBJ2-3 TRBV7-6 14 CASSLYRATDTQYF
TRBJ1-5 TRBV28 15 CASTTQGAGNQPQHF
TRBJ2-4 TRBV19 15 CASSATGSRGHIQYF
TRBJ1-2 TRBV5-1 14 CASSLEGQTYGYTF
TRBJ1-5 TRBV18 14 CASSQGQIGQPQHF
TRBJ2-3 TRBV6-5 15 CASSPGGASTDTQYF
TRBJ2-7 TRBV5-4 11 CASSSIYEQYF
TRBJ1-3 TRBV27 15 CASRGGLGGGNTIYF
TRBJ1-1 TRBV25-1 15 CASSDRTGTAEEAFF
TRBJ2-2 TRBV29-1 15 CSVTTGGLSTGELFF
TRBJ2-5 TRBV30 15 CAWSTDRLALETQYF
TRBJ2-1 TRBV13 11 CASSSYNEQFF
TRBJ2-1 TRBV9 15 CASSAWTSGSNEQFF
TRBJ1-2 TRBV27 11 CASSGDYGYTF
TRBJ1-1 TRBV19 15 CASTGLNLGNTEAFF
TRBJ2-3 TRBV4-1 17 CASSQEGGVAGGDTQYF
TRBJ1-3 TRBV28 18 CASRKGDRGSGSGNTIYF
TRBJ2-7 TRBV7-9 15 CASNLAGGYSYEQYF
TRBJ1-2 TRBV7-2 14 CASTSKPGYYGYTF
TRBJ1-2 TRBV5-8 14 CASSLVQANYGYTF
TRBJ1-1 TRBV6-1 13 CASSGVRGGEAFF
TRBJ2-1 TRBV27 14 CASSLGHRYNEQFF
TRBJ1-5 TRBV4-1 16 CASSQAGRGRDQPQHF
TRBJ2-1 TRBV7-9 16 CASSLAQGAWGNEQFF
TRBJ2-7 TRBV10-2 14 CASKRETTSYEQYF
TRBJ1-2 TRBV6-1 15 CASSVGAGPNYGYTF
TRBJ1-1 TRBV7-9 14 CASSLGDLGPEAFF
TRBJ1-5 TRBV10-1 18 CASSECLGSGYSNQPQHF
TRBJ2-7 TRBV14 13 CASKGERAYEQYF
TRBJ1-1 TRBV6-5 14 CASSYSYRGSEAFF
TRBJ1-3 TRBV28 17 CASSSSPGQGSGNTIYF
TRBJ1-5 TRBV5-1 14 CASSPGTANQPQHF
TRBJ2-1 TRBV7-2 11 CASSFSFEQFF
TRBJ2-3 TRBV4-2 16 CASSQLRDTYTDTQYF
TRBJ2-7 TRBV9 16 CASSRGGTGGNYEQYF
TRBJ1-1 TRBV6-4 14 CASSSTGGVEEAFF
TRBJ2-1 TRBV5-4 16 CASSLYGVGLSYEQFF
TRBJ2-1 TRBV4-2 16 CASSQVWLGSYNEQFF
TRBJ1-1 TRBV2 15 CASSGQGRRSTEAFF
TRBJ2-5 TRBV2 16 CAILAETGEGQETQYF
TRBJ2-3 TRBV7-9 15 CSSSSWTGKTDTQYF
TRBJ2-7 TRBV4-1 14 CASSQDRPAGEQYF
TRBJ2-1 TRBV6-4 16 CASSYRLAGSYNEQFF
TRBJ2-7 TRBV29-1 12 CSAQDRGIEQYF
TRBJ1-2 TRBV29-1 13 CSVGPDRGQGYTF